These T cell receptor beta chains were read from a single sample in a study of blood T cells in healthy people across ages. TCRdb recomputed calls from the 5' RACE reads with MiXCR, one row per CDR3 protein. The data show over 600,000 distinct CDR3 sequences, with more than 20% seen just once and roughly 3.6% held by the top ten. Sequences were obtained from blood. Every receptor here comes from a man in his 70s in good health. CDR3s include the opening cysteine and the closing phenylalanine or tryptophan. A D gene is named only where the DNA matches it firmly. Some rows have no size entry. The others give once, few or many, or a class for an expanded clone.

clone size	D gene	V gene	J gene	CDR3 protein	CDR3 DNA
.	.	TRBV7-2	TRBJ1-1	CASSQQRDTEAFF	TGTGCCAGCAGCCAGCAGAGGGACACTGAAGCTTTCTTT
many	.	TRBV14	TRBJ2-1	CASSQVGGVPYNEQFF	TGTGCCAGCAGCCAAGTTGGCGGGGTACCCTACAATGAGCAGTTCTTC
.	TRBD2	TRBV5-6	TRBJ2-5	CASSSGSGRQTQYF	TGTGCCAGCAGTTCCGGTAGCGGGAGACAGACCCAGTACTTC
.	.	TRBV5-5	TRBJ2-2	CASSLTTQSNTGELFF	TGTGCCAGCAGCTTGACAACCCAATCGAACACCGGGGAGCTGTTTTTT
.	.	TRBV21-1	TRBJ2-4	CASSKVQAPLVAKNIQYF	TGTGCCAGCAGCAAAGTTCAGGCCCCCCTGGTAGCCAAAAACATTCAGTACTTC
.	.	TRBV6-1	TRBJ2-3	CASSTQGDYRTDTQYF	TGTGCCAGCAGTACGCAGGGGGACTACCGCACAGATACGCAGTATTTT
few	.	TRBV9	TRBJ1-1	CASGGTGGTEAFF	TGTGCCAGCGGAGGAACAGGCGGGACTGAAGCTTTCTTT
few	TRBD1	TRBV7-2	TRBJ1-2	CASSSGQGRNYGYTF	TGTGCCAGCAGCTCGGGACAGGGGAGGAACTATGGCTACACCTTC
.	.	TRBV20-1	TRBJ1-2	CSARVAVSNYGYTF	TGCAGTGCTAGAGTGGCGGTCTCTAACTATGGCTACACCTTC
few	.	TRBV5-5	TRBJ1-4	CASSLDVSNEKLFF	TGTGCCAGCAGCTTGGACGTCTCTAATGAAAAACTGTTTTTT
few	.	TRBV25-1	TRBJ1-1	CASSDPLTGRTGTEAFF	TGTGCCAGCAGTGATCCCCTCACAGGGAGGACGGGCACTGAAGCTTTCTTT
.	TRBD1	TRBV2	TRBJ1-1	CASSEGSGQGKVFF	TGTGCCAGCAGTGAAGGGTCGGGACAGGGGAAAGTTTTCTTT
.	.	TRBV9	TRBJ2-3	CASSVDHSTDTQYF	TGTGCCAGCAGCGTAGACCACAGCACAGATACGCAGTATTTT
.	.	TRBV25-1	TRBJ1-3	CASTAGSSGNTIYF	TGTGCCAGCACTGCCGGGAGCTCTGGAAACACCATATATTTT
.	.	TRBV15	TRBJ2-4	CATSRVGRNIQYF	TGTGCCACCAGCAGAGTTGGTAGAAACATTCAGTACTTC
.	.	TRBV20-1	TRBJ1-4	CSARILSRGAATNEKLFF	TGCAGTGCTAGGATTCTCAGTCGGGGGGCTGCAACTAATGAAAAACTGTTTTTT
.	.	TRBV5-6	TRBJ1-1	CASSLWIRTETEAFF	TGTGCCAGCAGCTTGTGGATCCGGACAGAAACTGAAGCTTTCTTT